Below, 29 T cell receptor beta chains from the same sample are listed, as sequenced in a study of T cell repertoires in cytomegalovirus infection. One entry per CDR3 protein results from TCRdb running MiXCR on the reads. This sample has some 450,000 distinct CDR3 sequences, with about 33% found just once. Sequences were obtained from PBMCs. These receptors were collected from a human donor in good health (CMV status not recorded). Some clones in this sample may be carry-over from other donors' samples.

J is TRBJ1-6 and V is TRBV2; no clear D. V was clipped by 2 bases and J by 7 bases, with 12 bases between them. Germline V CDR1 and CDR2: SNHLY, FYNNEI. The CDR3 is 15 amino acids. The CDR3 coding sequence is TGTGCCAGCAGTGAAAGAGGTCCGAGGAATTCACCCCTCCACTTT. It codes for CASSERGPRNSPLHF.

This clonotype was counted between two and nine times. V usage is TRBV25-1 and J usage is TRBJ1-2, with 7 bases aligning to TRBD1. Per germline, CDR1 MGHDK and CDR2 SYGVNS. The CDR3 consists of 18 residues. Trimming took 1 base from V and 1 from J; bases not matched to a gene: 12. The CDR3 region is CASSESPGRTGVNYGYTF. DNA for the CDR3: TGTGCCAGCAGTGAATCCCCCGGGCGGACAGGAGTTAACTATGGCTACACCTTC.

This chain uses TRBV5-1 with TRBJ1-1; D perhaps matches TRBD1 (5 bases). The CDR3 is 16 residues long. The germline CDR1 and CDR2 sequences are SGHRS and YFSETQ. V was cut by 0 bases and J by 1 base, with 13 bases left in between. In DNA form, the CDR3 reads TGCGCCAGCAGCTTGGGGCCGGGACTATCGAACACTGAAGCTTTCTTT. Protein: CASSLGPGLSNTEAFF.

The chain links TRBV28 to TRBJ2-7, with a tentative D call TRBD2 (5 bases). The germline V gene encodes CDR1 MDHEN and CDR2 SYDVKM. This CDR3 comprises 15 residues. Between the trimmed V and J ends, which lost 7 bases and 6 bases, there was a span of 22 bases. The CDR3, as DNA: TGTGCCAGCATAGGAGCGGTGGTTGGAACCTCCGAGCAGTACTTC. Encoded protein: CASIGAVVGTSEQYF.

This chain links TRBV11-2 with TRBJ1-2; D ambiguous. Germline-derived CDR1 and CDR2 are SGHAT and FQNNGV. The CDR3 has 12 amino acids. V lost 0 bases, J lost 8 bases, and 7 bases lay in between. CDR3 protein: CASSLDGVGYTF. CDR3 sequence (DNA): TGTGCCAGCAGCTTAGACGGGGTCGGCTACACCTTC.

The V call is TRBV7-9, the J call TRBJ1-2; D possibly corresponds to TRBD1 (6 bases). CDR1 SEHNR and CDR2 FQNEAQ come from the germline V gene (reference sequence). The CDR3 is 17 residues long. The V end was cut by 4 bases, the J end by 8 bases, with 26 bases between. The CDR3 protein is CASSWTRGNLKPMGYTF. CDR3 bases: TGTGCCAGCAGCTGGACCAGGGGAAACCTCAAACCTATGGGCTACACCTTC.

The chain uses TRBV7-9 and TRBJ1-5; D is unresolved. V was trimmed by 5 bases and J by 3 bases, leaving 8 bases between them. The CDR3 spans 13 residues. Germline lookup yields CDR1 SEHNR and CDR2 FQNEAQ (reference sequence). The CDR3 spells CASSRTTNQPQHF. The CDR3 coding sequence is TGTGCCAGCAGCCGGACCACCAATCAGCCCCAGCATTTT.

This clonotype was observed a few times. This rearrangement joins TRBV6-1 to TRBJ2-6, with D perhaps TRBD1 or TRBD2 (5 bases each). Germline assignment: CDR1 MNHNS and CDR2 SASEGT. V was pared by 4 bases and J by 4 bases, with 14 bases between. The CDR3 has 16 residues. The CDR3 reads CASSGRTLFGANVLTF. The CDR3 region has the DNA TGTGCCAGCAGTGGGAGGACACTCTTCGGGGCCAACGTCCTGACTTTC.

Regarding this clonotype: This sequence may be a read error, since a much larger clone differs from it by one base. This sequence joins TRBV7-2 and TRBJ1-5; D not resolved. Germline values: CDR1 SGHTA, CDR2 FQGNSA. The CDR3 covers 14 residues. The CDR3 sequence: CASSLLGSNQPQLF. CDR3 in DNA: TGTGCCAGCAGCTTACTCGGTAGCAATCAGCCCCAGCTTTTT.

The CDR3 reads CATSRGGGGGRTDTQYF. CDR3 nucleotide sequence: TGTGCCACCAGCAGAGGGGGGGGTGGGGGACGCACAGATACGCAGTATTTT. This sequence joins TRBV15 and TRBJ2-3; 7 bases fit TRBD2. There are 17 residues in the CDR3. CDR1 and CDR2 (germline): LNHNV, YYDKDF (reference sequence). After removal of 1 base from V and 1 base from J, the junction contained 8 bases not matched to a gene.

The chain employs TRBV6-1 and TRBJ2-3; TRBD2 matches at 7 bases. CDR3 size: 15 residues. Germline CDR1 is MNHNS and CDR2 is SASEGT. J was trimmed by 8 bases and V by 0 bases; bases with no gene match: 8. The CDR3 nucleotides are TGTGCCAGCAGTGAAGCGGAAGCGGGGCGCTTTACGCAGTATTTT. Its protein is CASSEAEAGRFTQYF.

J is TRBJ2-7 and V is TRBV6-8; the D gene is possibly TRBD2 (6 bases). V was cut by 8 bases and J by 3 bases, with 11 bases left in between. Germline lookup yields CDR1 MNHGY and CDR2 SAAAGT. The CDR3 runs 12 residues. CDR3 sequence: CASGGCYYEQYF. For the CDR3, the DNA is TGTGCCAGCGGAGGGTGCTACTACGAGCAGTACTTC.

The chain couples TRBV29-1 to TRBJ1-1, with 11 bases aligning to TRBD1. The CDR3 consists of 14 residues. The V gene end was trimmed by 6 bases and the J gene end by 4 bases; junction bases not matched to a gene: 7. Per the germline V gene, CDR1 is SQVTM and CDR2 is ANQGSEA. CDR3 coding DNA: TGCAGCGTGCGCCGGGACAGGGGGTCCACTGAAGCTTTCTTT. This encodes CSVRRDRGSTEAFF. Looking up the rest from reference TRBV29-1 and TRBJ1-1 gives the full variable domain: SAVISQKPSRDICQRGTSLTIQCQVDSQVTMMFWYRQQPGQSLTLIATANQGSEATYESGFVIDKFPISRPNLTFSTLTVSNMSPEDSSIYLCSVRRDRGSTEAFFGQGTRLTVV.

This clonotype came up a few times. V and J are TRBV7-2 and TRBJ2-6; D call uncertain. The CDR3 is made up of 15 amino acids. V was trimmed by 3 bases and J by 1 base, leaving 7 bases between them. The germline V gene encodes CDR1 SGHTA and CDR2 FQGNSA. The CDR3 region is CASSFVLSGANVLTF. CDR3 DNA: TGTGCCAGCAGCTTCGTCTTATCTGGGGCCAACGTCCTGACTTTC.

This clonotype occurred a few times. This rearrangement joins TRBV27 to TRBJ2-7, with unresolved D. V gave up 3 bases and J gave up 0 bases, with 12 bases separating them. Germline assignment: CDR1 MNHEY and CDR2 SMNVEV (reference sequence). The CDR3 extends over 15 amino acids. CDR3 DNA sequence: TGTGCCAGCAGTTTTGGCAGAAAGAGCTCCTACGAGCAGTACTTC. Translated, it gives CASSFGRKSSYEQYF.

This clonotype has a count of ten or more. The rearrangement uses TRBV6-6 and TRBJ2-1; 8 bases line up with TRBD2. Looked up from germline, CDR1 is MNHNY and CDR2 is SVGAGI (reference sequence). Trimming cost V 2 bases and J 6 bases; bases outside gene matches: 6. The CDR3 has 15 residues. The CDR3 nucleotides read TGTGCCAGCAGTTACGGGGCGGGGGGCCGCAATGAGCAGTTCTTC. Translating it yields CASSYGAGGRNEQFF.

This clonotype was counted between two and nine times. This rearrangement joins TRBV7-8 to TRBJ2-7; perhaps TRBD1 as D (6 bases). This CDR3 has 16 residues. CDR1 and CDR2 (germline): SGHVS, FQNEAQ. V was shortened by 1 base and J by 5 bases, with 18 bases between the two germline ends. The CDR3 nucleotides read TGTGCCAGCAGCTTAGAGGTACAGGACAGTTTCCACGAGCAGTACTTC. Its protein product is CASSLEVQDSFHEQYF.

In its sample, this clonotype was seen a few times. The chain couples TRBV5-4 to TRBJ1-1; D not certain. From germline, CDR1 is SGHNT and CDR2 YYREEE (reference sequence). Trimming took off 4 bases at V and 1 base at J, with 11 bases between the two ends. The CDR3 spans 14 residues. The CDR3 sequence is CASSPFDKNTEAFF. CDR3 sequence (DNA): TGTGCCAGCAGCCCGTTCGACAAGAACACTGAAGCTTTCTTT. The entire variable domain, with the rest obtained from reference TRBV5-4 and TRBJ1-1, is as follows: ETGVTQSPTHLIKTRGQQVTLRCSSQSGHNTVSWYQQALGQGPQFIFQYYREEENGRGNFPPRFSGLQFPNYSSELNVNALELDDSALYLCASSPFDKNTEAFFGQGTRLTVV.

The genes are TRBV15 and TRBJ1-1, with 11 bases identical to TRBD1. The CDR3 runs to 17 residues. Germline V lookup: CDR1 LNHNV, CDR2 YYDKDF (reference sequence). The V gene end was trimmed by 0 bases and the J gene end by 5 bases; junction bases not matched to a gene: 8. The CDR3: CATSRDFPGTGGTEAFF. CDR3 nucleotide sequence: TGTGCCACCAGCAGAGACTTCCCCGGGACAGGGGGAACTGAAGCTTTCTTT.

In the case of this clonotype: A junction boundary mismatches the germline segment, possibly from a read error. The CDR3 reads CASSLVGPGLNTEDFF. The CDR3 nucleotides read TGTGCCAGCAGCTTAGTAGGTCCAGGGTTGAACACTGAAGATTTCTTT. V usage is TRBV7-8 and J usage is TRBJ1-1; maybe TRBD1 (5 bases). In germline, CDR1 is SGHVS, CDR2 FQNEAQ. CDR3 length: 16 amino acids.

This clonotype was detected only a few times. The chain carries TRBV5-6 and TRBJ1-1; no clear D gene. Germline CDR1 is SGHDT and CDR2 is YYEEEE. The CDR3 runs 14 residues. V was shortened by 0 bases and J by 4 bases, with 10 bases between the two germline ends. CDR3 protein: CASSLERPSTEAFF. CDR3 nucleotide sequence: TGTGCCAGCAGCTTGGAGCGACCAAGCACTGAAGCTTTCTTT.

This clonotype occurred many times. The chain carries TRBV7-2 and TRBJ1-2; possibly TRBD1 for D (5 bases). CDR1 and CDR2 (germline): SGHTA, FQGNSA. The CDR3 consists of 13 residues. V was shortened by 5 bases and J by 2 bases, with 9 bases between the two germline ends. CDR3 protein: CASSRDENYGYTF. CDR3 DNA: TGTGCCAGCAGCCGGGACGAGAACTATGGCTACACCTTC. Full variable domain (missing parts from reference TRBV7-2 and TRBJ1-2): GAGVSQSPSNKVTEKGKDVELRCDPISGHTALYWYRQSLGQGLEFLIYFQGNSAPDKSGLPSDRFSAERTGGSVSTLTIQRTQQEDSAVYLCASSRDENYGYTFGSGTRLTVV.

For the CDR3, the DNA is TGTGCCAGCGGGGGGGGAAGTTGGAAAGCTTTCTTT. Translation gives CASGGGSWKAFF. The chain recombines TRBV6-1 with TRBJ1-1; D perhaps matches TRBD1 (5 bases). CDR3 length: 12 residues. Germline CDR1 is MNHNS and CDR2 is SASEGT. V was shortened by 8 bases and J by 9 bases, with 16 bases between the two germline ends.

This clonotype was counted ten times or more. The J gene is TRBJ2-3, the V gene TRBV7-2, with D possibly matching TRBD2 (6 bases). This CDR3 is 13 amino acids long. Looked up from germline, CDR1 is SGHTA and CDR2 is FQGNSA. V was pared by 3 bases and J by 4 bases, with 8 bases between. The CDR3 DNA is TGTGCCAGCAGCTTCAGGGAGGCAGATACGCAGTATTTT. It encodes CASSFREADTQYF.

This clonotype was picked up many times. The rearrangement uses TRBV7-8 and TRBJ1-5; D gene ambiguous. Germline V gene data show CDR1 as SGHVS and CDR2 as FQNEAQ. The CDR3 consists of 16 residues. V was cut by 4 bases and J by 1 base, with 14 bases left in between. CDR3 sequence (DNA): TGTGCCAGCAGCTCGGCGCGGGTCGGGAGCAATCAGCCCCAGCATTTT. Protein product: CASSSARVGSNQPQHF.

The chain uses TRBV11-2 and TRBJ2-7, with D possibly matching TRBD2 (7 bases). The CDR3 is 17 residues long. The V gene's germline CDR1 is SGHAT and CDR2 FQNNGV. The germline V and J ends were trimmed by 5 bases and 0 bases, with 20 bases remaining between them. The DNA for the CDR3 is TGTGCCAGCAGCCTAATAGGGGGGGGGGAAAGCTCCTACGAGCAGTACTTC. The encoded protein is CASSLIGGGESSYEQYF.

V is TRBV7-8 and J is TRBJ2-7, with TRBD2 as a possible D gene (7 bases). The CDR3 contains 15 residues. Germline V lookup: CDR1 SGHVS, CDR2 FQNEAQ. Deletions cut 5 bases from V and 6 bases from J, with 20 bases between. The CDR3 nucleotides are TGTGCCAGCAGCGAAAGAGAGGGGGGGGGGGTCGAGCAGTACTTC. The encoded protein is CASSEREGGGVEQYF.

With respect to this clonotype: A much more abundant neighbour one base away suggests this may be a read error. This chain joins TRBV7-6 and TRBJ2-1, with TRBD2 matching 9 bases. V lost 3 bases and J lost 5; bases outside the gene matches: 2. The CDR3 has 14 residues. Germline V gene lookup returns CDR1 SGHVS and CDR2 FNYEAQ. The CDR3 here is CASSFGTSNNEQFF. As DNA, the CDR3 is TGTGCCAGCAGCTTTGGGACTAGCAACAATGAGCAGTTCTTC.

This clonotype appeared a few times. This rearrangement joins TRBV6-5 to TRBJ1-3; D not certain. The CDR3 sequence is 20 residues long. Between the trimmed V and J ends, which lost 5 bases and 4 bases, there was a span of 30 bases. Germline V gene lookup returns CDR1 MNHEY and CDR2 SVGAGI. The CDR3 region has the DNA TGTGCCAGCAGTCGTTTCCCGACTCCGGGCAGGACCCCTGGGGGAAACACCATATATTTT. Translation: CASSRFPTPGRTPGGNTIYF.